The 23 T cell receptor beta chains listed next were all sequenced from one sample in a study of beta chain features in type 1 diabetes listed by TCRdb under 2018. Library preparation used the immunoSEQ multiplex PCR assay. All of the isolated RNA was reverse transcribed with the High Capacity cDNA Reverse Transcription Kit, so expressed TCRB transcripts were sequenced. The clones in this table, taken by TCRdb from immuneACCESS, are in-frame only. Not every clone is retained; where verified, under half of the shortfall comes from an unresolved V gene, and the cause of the rest is unknown. The sample contains more than 150,000 clones, 8.5% to 14% of them found a single time. The ten largest clones take up roughly 2% of the sample. The sample was central memory CD4+ T cells from blood. The source is a man aged 18 to 30 in good health.

The gene calls are TRBV11-1 and TRBJ1-5, with 9 nucleotides matching TRBD1. Trimming removed 6 bases from V and 6 bases from J; junction bases left unmatched: 9. The CDR3 has 15 residues. Germline lookup yields CDR1 SGHAT and CDR2 FQDESV (reference sequence). The DNA for the CDR3 is TGTGCCAGCAGTTCCACAGGGGGCTTGGGTCAGCCCCAGCATTTT. Translating it yields CASSSTGGLGQPQHF.

This clone was found a few times. The J gene is TRBJ2-7, the V gene TRBV7-2; weak D call: TRBD1 (5 bases). Trimming left V 2 bases short and J 0 bases short, with 17 bases between. CDR3 length: 17 residues. The germline V gene has CDR1 SGHTA and CDR2 FQGNSA. The chain's CDR3 is CASSLKAGFVGSYEQYF. In nucleotides, the CDR3 is TGTGCCAGCAGCTTAAAGGCAGGGTTCGTTGGCTCCTACGAGCAGTACTTC.

This clone was recorded a few times. CDR3 nucleotide sequence: TGTGCCAGCAGTTACTGGACAGGCCAAGAAGCTTTCTTT. This gives the protein CASSYWTGQEAFF. This chain uses TRBV6-5 with TRBJ1-1; 7 bases match TRBD1. CDR1 is MNHEY and CDR2 is SVGAGI in the germline V gene. This CDR3 spans 13 amino acids. Losses at the gene ends were 1 base for V and 8 bases for J; bases not matched to a gene: 4.

This clone came up many times. This chain joins TRBV28 and TRBJ2-3, with 9 bases matching TRBD2. The CDR3 sequence is 14 residues long. Per germline, CDR1 MDHEN and CDR2 SYDVKM. With V trimmed by 8 bases and J by 7 bases, 10 bases remained unmatched. This CDR3 is CASALWTSVHTQYF. The CDR3 DNA reads as TGTGCCAGCGCTCTATGGACTAGCGTCCATACGCAGTATTTT. The full variable domain, its missing parts supplied by reference TRBV28 and TRBJ2-3, is DVKVTQSSRYLVKRTGEKVFLECVQDMDHENMFWYRQDPGLGLRLIYFSYDVKMKEKGDIPEGYSVSREKKERFSLILESASTNQTSMYLCASALWTSVHTQYFGPGTRLTVL.

CDR3 nucleotides: TGTGCCAGCAGTACCCCCAGGGGGAAGCGTTCAGATACGCAGTATTTT. This translates into CASSTPRGKRSDTQYF. The chain combines TRBV28 with TRBJ2-3; the match to TRBD1 covers 7 bases. Trimming cost V 5 bases and J 4 bases; bases outside gene matches: 12. Germline values: CDR1 MDHEN, CDR2 SYDVKM. The CDR3 length is 16 residues.

The chain combines TRBV5-1 with TRBJ1-6, with 7 bases identical to TRBD1. This CDR3 region has 15 residues. Looked up from germline, CDR1 is SGHRS and CDR2 is YFSETQ. V was pared by 4 bases and J by 5 bases, with 6 bases of the junction left unmatched. CDR3 coding DNA: TGCGCCAGCAGCGGGGGACAGCCCAATAATTCACCCCTCCACTTT. Translation: CASSGGQPNNSPLHF.

This clone showed up many times. V gene TRBV6-1 combines with J gene TRBJ2-5; D is possibly TRBD2 (6 bases). This CDR3 region has 14 residues. The germline CDR1 and CDR2 sequences are MNHNS and SASEGT. The CDR3 nucleotides read TGTGCAGGCCGGACGGGGAGGTCGAGAGAGACCCAGTACTTC. It translates to CAGRTGRSRETQYF.

This clone was seen at least ten times. J is TRBJ2-5 and V is TRBV7-9; 8 positions agree with TRBD2. The germline gives CDR1 SEHNR, CDR2 FQNEAQ (reference sequence). The V segment lost 5 bases and the J segment 0 bases; nucleotides outside the gene matches: 8. The CDR3 is made up of 16 amino acids. The CDR3: CASSRLAGKYQETQYF. CDR3 bases: TGTGCCAGCAGCCGTTTAGCGGGGAAGTACCAAGAGACCCAGTACTTC.

This clone appeared a few times. The chain couples TRBV14 to TRBJ2-1, with D possibly TRBD2 on 5 matching bases. Germline V gene lookup returns CDR1 SGHDN and CDR2 FVKESK. The V and J ends lost 0 bases and 2 bases respectively, with 14 bases between them. The CDR3 is 17 residues long. This chain's CDR3 is CASSQDSRRATYNEQFF. The CDR3 DNA reads TGTGCCAGCAGCCAAGATAGCAGGCGGGCTACCTACAATGAGCAGTTCTTC.

This clone was counted only a few times. The chain joins TRBV7-2 to TRBJ1-3, with TRBD1 as a possible D gene (6 bases). Trimming pared 4 bases from V and 2 bases from J, leaving 12 bases between. Per germline, CDR1 SGHTA and CDR2 FQGNSA. The CDR3 is 15 amino acids. CDR3 bases: TGTGCCAGCAGCTCACGGACAGCCACTGGAAACACCATATATTTT. It encodes CASSSRTATGNTIYF. The full variable domain, its missing parts supplied by reference TRBV7-2 and TRBJ1-3, is GAGVSQSPSNKVTEKGKDVELRCDPISGHTALYWYRQSLGQGLEFLIYFQGNSAPDKSGLPSDRFSAERTGGSVSTLTIQRTQQEDSAVYLCASSSRTATGNTIYFGEGSWLTVV.

This clone was found a few times. The gene calls are TRBV9 and TRBJ2-3; TRBD2 agrees at 14 bases. Trimming at V came to 4 bases and at J to 3 bases, leaving 1 base not matched to a gene. The CDR3 spans 15 residues. The V gene's germline CDR1 is SGDLS and CDR2 YYNGEE. The CDR3 DNA reads as TGTGCCAGCAGCCGGACTAGCGGGAGGACAGATACGCAGTATTTT. As protein: CASSRTSGRTDTQYF.

This clone was counted only a few times. This rearrangement joins TRBV6-5 to TRBJ1-2, with TRBD1 as a possible D gene (5 bases). V shed 6 bases and J shed 0 bases, with 14 bases lying between them. CDR1 is MNHEY and CDR2 is SVGAGI in the germline V gene. CDR3 length: 15 residues. In nucleotides, the CDR3 is TGTGCCAGCAGCTCAGGGTCTCGGGCTAACTATGGCTACACCTTC. This codes for CASSSGSRANYGYTF.

There are a few counts of this clone. This rearrangement joins TRBV30 to TRBJ2-2; D perhaps matches TRBD1 (7 bases). Per the germline V gene, CDR1 is GTSNPN and CDR2 is SVGIG (reference sequence). V gave up 5 bases and J gave up 4 bases, with 14 bases separating them. The CDR3 has 14 amino acids. For the CDR3, the DNA is TGTGCCTGGGGAAACAGGGGAGGCACCGGGGAGCTGTTTTTT. It yields the protein CAWGNRGGTGELFF.

This clone was counted a few times. The V call is TRBV28, the J call TRBJ2-6; weak D call: TRBD2 (6 bases). Germline values: CDR1 MDHEN, CDR2 SYDVKM. CDR3 size: 15 residues. Trimming took 3 bases from V and 3 from J, leaving 9 bases between them. The CDR3 spells CASSLRGGGANVLTF. The DNA of the CDR3 is TGTGCCAGCAGTTTGAGGGGAGGTGGGGCCAACGTCCTGACTTTC.

Only a few counts were recorded for this clone. The V call is TRBV14, the J call TRBJ2-3; D not resolved. The CDR3 is 16 residues long. Per the germline V gene, CDR1 is SGHDN and CDR2 is FVKESK. The V gene lost 5 bases and the J gene lost 0 bases, with 15 bases spanning the gap. In nucleotides, the CDR3 is TGTGCCAGCAGCGGCCTCAGGCGCACTAGCACAGATACGCAGTATTTT. Protein sequence: CASSGLRRTSTDTQYF.

This clone was found a few times. The gene calls are TRBV7-9 and TRBJ2-6; possible D gene TRBD2, 5 bases. Trimming stripped 5 bases from V and 3 bases from J, with 11 bases between. The CDR3 runs to 15 residues. Germline CDR1 is SEHNR and CDR2 is FQNEAQ (reference sequence). The CDR3 protein is CASSSGALGANVLTF. The CDR3 DNA reads TGTGCCAGCAGCAGCGGAGCTCTTGGGGCCAACGTCCTGACTTTC. The full variable domain, completed using reference TRBV7-9 and TRBJ2-6, is DTGVSQNPRHKITKRGQNVTFRCDPISEHNRLYWYRQTLGQGPEFLTYFQNEAQLEKSRLLSDRFSAERPKGSFSTLEIQRTEQGDSAMYLCASSSGALGANVLTFGAGSRLTVL.

This clone showed up many times. The chain combines TRBV7-9 with TRBJ2-5; 9 positions agree with TRBD1. There are 13 residues in the CDR3. With V trimmed by 5 bases and J by 13 bases, 11 bases remained unmatched. Germline values: CDR1 SEHNR, CDR2 FQNEAQ (reference sequence). CDR3 DNA: TGTGCCAGCAGCGGCCCACAGGGGGCCAGACCGTACTTC. This encodes CASSGPQGARPYF.

This clone has a count of ten or more. The chain couples TRBV10-3 to TRBJ2-7; D not resolved. V dropped 3 bases and J dropped 4 bases, with 10 bases sitting between them. The germline CDR1 and CDR2 sequences are ENHRY and SYGVKD. This CDR3 is built from 13 residues. CDR3 loop: CAISEPGRYEQYF. CDR3 sequence (DNA): TGTGCCATCAGTGAACCTGGTCGGTACGAGCAGTACTTC.

The chain links TRBV12-5 to TRBJ2-6; no reliable D call. The V gene's germline CDR1 is LGHNT and CDR2 FRNRAP. The CDR3 is 16 amino acids. The V gene lost 1 base and the J gene lost 0 bases, with 7 bases spanning the gap. The CDR3 nucleotides read TGTGCTAGTGGTTTGGACCGGAGCTCTGGGGCCAACGTCCTGACTTTC. Protein sequence: CASGLDRSSGANVLTF.

The V and J genes are TRBV10-3 and TRBJ2-5, with D unclear. V lost 4 bases and J 5 bases, leaving 14 bases between the germline ends. CDR3 size: 14 residues. The germline gives CDR1 ENHRY, CDR2 SYGVKD. CDR3 nucleotides: TGTGCCATCAGTGTTCCCGGGTCGAGGGAGACCCAGTACTTC. It encodes CAISVPGSRETQYF.

The rearrangement joins TRBV7-2 to TRBJ2-5; maybe TRBD1 (5 bases). Per the germline V gene, CDR1 is SGHTA and CDR2 is FQGNSA. Trimming cost V 3 bases and J 4 bases, with 15 bases left between them. The CDR3 is 15 residues long. The CDR3 region has the DNA TGTGCCAGCAGCTTTAGGGGCCCCACCGGAGAGACCCAGTACTTC. This translates into CASSFRGPTGETQYF. Filled out from reference TRBV7-2 and TRBJ2-5, the complete variable domain reads GAGVSQSPSNKVTEKGKDVELRCDPISGHTALYWYRQSLGQGLEFLIYFQGNSAPDKSGLPSDRFSAERTGGSVSTLTIQRTQQEDSAVYLCASSFRGPTGETQYFGPGTRLLVL.

The V call is TRBV6-1, the J call TRBJ2-7; the D gene is possibly TRBD2 (6 bases). CDR1 and CDR2 from the germline V gene are MNHNS and SASEGT. Trimming shortened V by 8 bases and J by 3 bases, and 14 bases separated the two germline ends. This CDR3 is built from 13 residues. The CDR3: CASQAGGLYEQYF. In DNA form, the CDR3 reads TGTGCCAGCCAGGCAGGAGGGCTCTACGAGCAGTACTTC.

This clone has only a few counts. The genes are TRBV29-1 and TRBJ1-2, with a possible D match to TRBD1 (6 bases). This CDR3 spans 14 amino acids. Trimming left V 4 bases short and J 0 bases short, with 12 bases between. Germline V CDR1 and CDR2: SQVTM, ANQGSEA. In DNA form, the CDR3 reads TGCAGCGTTGCCCCCAGGGGCACTAACTATGGCTACACCTTC. Amino acids: CSVAPRGTNYGYTF.